The T cell receptor (beta chain) described here comes from a study of CD8 T cells in Susac syndrome (dated 2019 in TCRdb). Broadly, across the study: Whether CD8+ T cell activation and differentiation in Susac syndrome was antigen driven was tested using repertoire sequencing. The paper's findings and limits, for the study overall: The TCR sequencing and HLA analysis was acknowledged to have included a relatively small number of individuals.

The cysteine opens and the phenylalanine closes a CDR3 of 16 amino acids. The retained sequence is limited to the CDR3, 48 bases, with the frame set at the first base. Sequences MNHEY (CDR1) and SMNVEV (CDR2) are obtained from the germline V gene (reference sequence). Trimming takes 5 bases off V and 5 bases off J; junction bases not matched to a gene: 12. Concerning this clonotype itself: Its antigen is currently not known. The input lacks base qualities; no much larger clone sits a single base away.

RNA was extracted with the RNeasy kit and 0.5 to 1 ug was reverse transcribed using random hexamers. The immunoSEQ multiplex PCR assay, which covers 54 Vbeta and 13 Jbeta segments, was used to amplify TCR beta CDR3 regions. Bias from PCR amplification was corrected by using a synthetic template baseline for primer optimization and for computational correction. The source study handled its data this way. Reads were assigned to V, D and J genes according to IMGT and analyzed in immunoSEQ Analyzer, with only productive sequences retained. Clonality was calculated as one minus the Shannon entropy normalized by log2 of the number of productive unique sequences. For each patient and control, public and private clones were evaluated among the 100 most prevalent clones. Susac-specific clones were defined as absent from healthy and MS cohorts, around 1,000 published viral clones and other ImmuneACCESS disease sequences. TCRdb reprocessing: public reads trimmed at Q25 with fastp, clones called with MiXCR, in-frame beta chains kept. For every CDR3 protein sequence, its rows merge into one entry that carries the most common genes and DNA. TCRdb, rather than the study authors, made the V and J calls. Here the sample has roughly 120,000 distinct CDR3 sequences; less than 95% occur a single time. The top ten hold roughly 0.092% of the sample.

Peripheral blood CD8+ and CD4+ T cells from healthy donors, Susac syndrome patients and multiple sclerosis patients were profiled by high-throughput TCR beta sequencing. Healthy donors were age- and sex-matched controls. Bulk CD8+ and CD4+ T cells were purified magnetically by negative isolation, whereas CD8+ TEMRA cells were enriched by FACS. Blood was drawn into EDTA tubes, processed within 24 hours, and PBMCs were isolated by density gradient centrifugation. PBMCs intended for TCR sequencing were frozen in liquid nitrogen and were later thawed in a 37 degrees C water bath. The sorted or isolated CD4+, CD8+ and CD8+ TEMRA cells had a purity of 90% or higher.

This receptor was obtained from a human donor in good health. Material: CD4+ T cells from PBMCs. The chain was built from TRBV27 and TRBJ1-5; 7 bases in the middle match TRBD1. The DNA is TGTGCCAGCAGTCCTGGACAGGCGGGGGGATATCAGCCCCAGCATTTT. The encoded protein is CASSPGQAGGYQPQHF.